The clone carrying this TCR beta chain came up a few times. No antigen is known for it. The V end was cut by 3 bases, the J end by 6 bases, with 18 bases between. The germline CDR1 and CDR2 sequences are LNHNV and YYDKDF (reference sequence). This CDR3 spans 16 amino acids. This sample stems from a study of identical twins. The study's findings and limits: For out-of-frame alpha sequences shared by twins, low generation probability was in excess.

Only healthy Caucasians were enrolled as donors. TCRdb independently ran MiXCR on the 5' RACE reads; one entry per CDR3 protein. The sample includes 350,000 to 450,000 distinct CDR3 sequences, around a sixth of them seen just once. This sequence originates from a man aged 45-65 years in good health. The sequencing sample was made of naive T cells sorted from blood. The V gene is TRBV15, the J gene TRBJ2-1, with D uncertain. The CDR3 here is CATSSPLRQRTNEQFF. CDR3 DNA sequence: TGTGCCACCAGCAGCCCCCTCCGTCAGCGAACCAATGAGCAGTTCTTC.